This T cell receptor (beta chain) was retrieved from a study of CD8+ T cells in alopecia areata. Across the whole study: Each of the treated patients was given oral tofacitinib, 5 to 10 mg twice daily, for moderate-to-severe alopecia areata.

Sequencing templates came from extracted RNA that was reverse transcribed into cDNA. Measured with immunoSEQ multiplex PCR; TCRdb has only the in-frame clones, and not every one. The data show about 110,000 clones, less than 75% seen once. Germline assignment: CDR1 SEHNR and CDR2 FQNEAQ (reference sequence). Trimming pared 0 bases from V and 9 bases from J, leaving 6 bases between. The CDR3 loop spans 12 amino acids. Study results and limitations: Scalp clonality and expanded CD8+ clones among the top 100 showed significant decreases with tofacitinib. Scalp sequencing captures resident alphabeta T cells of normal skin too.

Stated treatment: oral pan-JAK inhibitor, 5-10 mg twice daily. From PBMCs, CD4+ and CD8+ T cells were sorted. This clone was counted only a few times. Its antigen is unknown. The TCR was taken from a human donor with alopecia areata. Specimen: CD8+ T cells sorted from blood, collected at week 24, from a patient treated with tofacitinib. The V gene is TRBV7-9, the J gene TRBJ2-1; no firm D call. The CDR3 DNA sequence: TGTGCCAGCAGCTTAGCGGGGATTGAGCAGTTCTTC. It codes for CASSLAGIEQFF.